This is a list of T cell receptor beta chains from one sample in a study of cytomegalovirus exposure and HLA in healthy donors. Generated by immunoSEQ multiplex PCR, the TCRdb table keeps only in-frame clones and is missing some. The table lists approximately 100,000 clones, more than 65% of them singletons. The specimen was PBMCs. These receptors came from a woman between 45 and 65 years old in good health and CMV-seropositive. The CDR3 runs from the conserved cysteine through the conserved F or W. Each record gives: CDR3 DNA, CDR3 protein, V gene, D gene, clone size, J gene. D genes are given only for firm matches. Expanded clones get a size class; other rows say once, few or many, or leave the size out.

DNA: TGCGCCAGCAGCTTGGACCCTCGCCAGGGTACTTATGAGCAGTTCTTC; CDR3: CASSLDPRQGTYEQFF; V: TRBV5-1; D: .; size: once; J: TRBJ2-1
DNA: TGCAGCGTGGGCCTAGCGGGAATCACAGATACGCAGTATTTT; CDR3: CSVGLAGITDTQYF; V: TRBV29-1; D: TRBD2; size: .; J: TRBJ2-3
DNA: TGTGCCAGCAGCCCTCTCGGGGGAAAAGCTAACTATGGCTACACCTTC; CDR3: CASSPLGGKANYGYTF; V: TRBV11-2; D: .; size: .; J: TRBJ1-2
DNA: TGTGCCAGCAGCCTATACGTCGGGGTCTCTGGAAACACCATATATTTT; CDR3: CASSLYVGVSGNTIYF; V: TRBV7-8; D: .; size: .; J: TRBJ1-3
DNA: TGTGCCAGCAGACCTGGACAGGGGGGCGAGACCCAGTACTTC; CDR3: CASRPGQGGETQYF; V: TRBV6-1; D: TRBD1; size: .; J: TRBJ2-5
DNA: TGTGCCAGCTCACCAGGGTCGACTAGCCTGAGCACAGATACGCAGTATTTT; CDR3: CASSPGSTSLSTDTQYF; V: TRBV18; D: TRBD2; size: .; J: TRBJ2-3
DNA: TGTGCCAGCAGCCTCACCACCGGGACAGGGGGGCACGAGCAGTACTTC; CDR3: CASSLTTGTGGHEQYF; V: TRBV25-1; D: TRBD1; size: .; J: TRBJ2-7
DNA: TGCGCCAGCGGGACAGGAGATACAGATACGCAGTATTTT; CDR3: CASGTGDTDTQYF; V: TRBV5-1; D: TRBD1; size: .; J: TRBJ2-3
DNA: TGTGCCAGCAGCCCCCCGTGGGCGAATGAGCAGTTCTTC; CDR3: CASSPPWANEQFF; V: TRBV11-2; D: .; size: .; J: TRBJ2-1
DNA: TGCGCCAGCAGCTTGGGAGGGAACACTGAAGCTTTCTTT; CDR3: CASSLGGNTEAFF; V: TRBV5-1; D: .; size: few; J: TRBJ1-1
DNA: TGTTCCAGCAGCTTAGGGACAGGAGGGTTCGACACTGAAGCTTTCTTT; CDR3: CSSSLGTGGFDTEAFF; V: TRBV7-9; D: TRBD1; size: .; J: TRBJ1-1